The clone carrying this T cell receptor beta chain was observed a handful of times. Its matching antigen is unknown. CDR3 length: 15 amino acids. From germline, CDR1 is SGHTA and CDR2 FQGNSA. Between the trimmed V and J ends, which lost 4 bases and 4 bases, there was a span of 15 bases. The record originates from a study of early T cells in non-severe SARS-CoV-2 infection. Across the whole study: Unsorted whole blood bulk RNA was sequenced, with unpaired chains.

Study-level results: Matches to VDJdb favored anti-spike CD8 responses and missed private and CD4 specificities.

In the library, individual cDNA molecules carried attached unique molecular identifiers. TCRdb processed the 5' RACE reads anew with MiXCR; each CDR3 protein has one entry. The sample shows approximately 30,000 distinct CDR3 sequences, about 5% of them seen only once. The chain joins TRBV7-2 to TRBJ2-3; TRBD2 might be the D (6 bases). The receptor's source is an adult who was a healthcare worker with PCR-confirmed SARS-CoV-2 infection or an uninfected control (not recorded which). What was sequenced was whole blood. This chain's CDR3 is CASSSPWGGADTQYF. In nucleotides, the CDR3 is TGTGCCAGCAGCTCCCCCTGGGGCGGGGCAGATACGCAGTATTTT.